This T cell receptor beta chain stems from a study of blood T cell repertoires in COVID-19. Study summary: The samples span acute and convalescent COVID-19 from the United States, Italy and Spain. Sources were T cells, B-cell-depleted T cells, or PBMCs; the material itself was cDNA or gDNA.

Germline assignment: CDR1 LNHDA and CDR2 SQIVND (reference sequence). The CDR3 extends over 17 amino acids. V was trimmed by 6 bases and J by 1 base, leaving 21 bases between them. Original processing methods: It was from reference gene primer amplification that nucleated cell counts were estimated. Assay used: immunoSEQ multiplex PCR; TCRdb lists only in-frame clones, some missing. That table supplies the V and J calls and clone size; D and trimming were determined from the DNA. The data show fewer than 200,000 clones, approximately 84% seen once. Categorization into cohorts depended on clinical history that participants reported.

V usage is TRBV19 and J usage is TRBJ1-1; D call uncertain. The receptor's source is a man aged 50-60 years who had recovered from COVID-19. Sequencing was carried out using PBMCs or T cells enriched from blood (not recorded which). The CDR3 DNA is TGTGCCAGTAGCCACAGAATCCATGGAACTGGGAACACTGAAGCTTTCTTT. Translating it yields CASSHRIHGTGNTEAFF.